This T cell receptor (beta chain) was recovered during a study of shared clonotypes between healthy human individuals. Germline CDR1 reads SGHTA; CDR2 reads FQGNSA. Trimming took 5 bases from V and 5 from J; bases not matched to a gene: 9. The CDR3 is 15 residues long. Assay used: immunoSEQ multiplex PCR; TCRdb lists only in-frame clones, some missing. The sample includes approximately 460,000 clones, roughly three quarters of them seen just once. The V call is TRBV7-2, the J call TRBJ2-7; 10 bases are shared with TRBD1. The clonotype originates from a woman aged 40 to 49 in good health. Some clones in this sample may be carry-over from other donors' samples. Sequencing was carried out using PBMCs. The CDR3 sequence is CASSPDGTGVHEQYF. The CDR3 DNA reads as TGTGCCAGCAGCCCAGACGGGACAGGGGTGCACGAGCAGTACTTC. The variable domain in full, completed from reference TRBV7-2 and TRBJ2-7, reads GAGVSQSPSNKVTEKGKDVELRCDPISGHTALYWYRQSLGQGLEFLIYFQGNSAPDKSGLPSDRFSAERTGGSVSTLTIQRTQQEDSAVYLCASSPDGTGVHEQYFGPGTRLTVT.